The 4 T cell receptor beta chains reported below all come from one sample, sequenced in a study of blood T cell repertoires in COVID-19. The repertoire was sequenced with immunoSEQ multiplex PCR; TCRdb's copy has only in-frame clones and lacks some. Of about 300,000 clones listed, about 83% are singletons. Sequenced sample: peripheral blood. The receptors here all came from a woman between 45 and 65 years old with acute or convalescent COVID-19.

The CDR3 DNA sequence: TGTGCCAGCAGTCCCGACACCACTGAAGCTTTCTTT. This encodes CASSPDTTEAFF. The rearrangement links TRBV12-3 or TRBV12-4 to TRBJ1-1; no definite D call. Between the trimmed V and J ends, which lost 5 bases and 4 bases, there was a span of 8 bases. This CDR3 has 12 amino acids.

This clone was seen more than once but under ten times. This rearrangement joins TRBV7-2 to TRBJ2-7; D may be TRBD1 (5 bases). Germline V lookup: CDR1 SGHTA, CDR2 FQGNSA. The CDR3 contains 14 residues. V was shortened by 1 base and J by 0 bases, with 7 bases between the two germline ends. The CDR3 protein is CASSLGRVSYEQYF. In DNA, the CDR3 is TGTGCCAGCAGCTTAGGCAGGGTCTCCTACGAGCAGTACTTC.

As regards this clone: This specimen includes other DNA sequences encoding the same CDR3. The chain is built from TRBV30 and TRBJ2-7, with 11 nucleotides matching TRBD2. Per germline, CDR1 GTSNPN and CDR2 SVGIG (reference sequence). This CDR3 region has 15 residues. V shed 3 bases, J shed 0 bases, and the junction held 4 bases outside the gene matches. CDR3 sequence: CAWSGTSGSSYEQYF. The CDR3 DNA reads as TGTGCCTGGAGCGGGACTAGCGGAAGCTCCTACGAGCAGTACTTC.

This clone was observed a handful of times. The chain couples TRBV7-2 to TRBJ2-7; 8 bases fit TRBD2. This CDR3 has 13 residues. Germline CDR1 and CDR2: SGHTA and FQGNSA. The junction had 5 bases not matched to a gene; V was cut back by 4 bases and J by 6 bases. The CDR3 loop reads CASSSRAGGEQYV. The CDR3 DNA is TGTGCCAGCAGCTCAAGGGCGGGGGGCGAGCAGTACGTC.